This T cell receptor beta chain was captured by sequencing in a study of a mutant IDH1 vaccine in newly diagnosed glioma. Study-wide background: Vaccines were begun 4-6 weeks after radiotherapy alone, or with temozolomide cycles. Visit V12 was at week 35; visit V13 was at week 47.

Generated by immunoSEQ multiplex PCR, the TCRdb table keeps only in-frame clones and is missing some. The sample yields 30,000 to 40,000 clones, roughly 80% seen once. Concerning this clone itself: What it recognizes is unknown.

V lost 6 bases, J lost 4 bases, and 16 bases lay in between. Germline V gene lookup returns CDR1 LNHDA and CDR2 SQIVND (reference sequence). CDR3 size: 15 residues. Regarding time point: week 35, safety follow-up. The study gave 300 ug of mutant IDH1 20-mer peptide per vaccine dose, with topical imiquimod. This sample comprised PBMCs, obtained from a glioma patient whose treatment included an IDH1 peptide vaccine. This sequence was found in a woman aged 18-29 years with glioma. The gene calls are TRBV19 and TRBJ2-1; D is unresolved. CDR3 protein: CASSLGWAEYNEQFF. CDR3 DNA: TGTGCCAGTAGCCTAGGGTGGGCAGAATACAATGAGCAGTTCTTC.